The entry below describes one TCR beta chain. The antigen is undetermined. Some clones are missing from TCRdb's copy, which holds only in-frame ones; the method was immunoSEQ multiplex PCR. The data hold about 76,000 clones, with 75% to 90% observed a single time. Germline-derived CDR1 and CDR2 are MNHEY and SMNVEV (reference sequence). This CDR3 contains 15 residues. V was clipped by 2 bases and J by 2 bases; unmatched bases: 5. These data originate in a study of T cell clones after liver transplantation. Looking at the study overall: Timepoints were pre-transplant, pre-withdrawal, and after withdrawal was completed or failed. Overall study results and limits: Compared with third party-reactive sequences, donor-reactive ones declined more, independent of withdrawal success.

Specimen: CD4+ T cells from blood, collected at the 22-month timepoint. The receptor was derived from a human patient who received a liver transplant. Some T cells may be the graft donor's. This rearrangement joins TRBV27 to TRBJ2-7, with 8 nucleotides matching TRBD1. The CDR3 nucleotides read TGTGCCAGCAGTTTACGAGGACAGGGCCCCTACGAGCAGTACTTC. Protein product: CASSLRGQGPYEQYF.